These T cell receptor beta chains were read from a single sample in a study of blood T cells in healthy people across ages. TCRdb reprocessed the 5' RACE reads with MiXCR, giving one entry per CDR3 protein. The sample has about 780,000 distinct CDR3 sequences; 46% are singletons. The sample consisted of blood. The receptors originated from an elderly man in good health. The CDR3 runs from the conserved cysteine through the conserved F or W. A D gene is named only where the DNA matches it firmly. The size field is filled for only some rows; it gives once, few, many or a size class.

CAWSLGQGASYEQYF	TGTGCCTGGAGCTTAGGACAGGGGGCTTCCTACGAGCAGTACTTC	TRBV30	TRBD1	TRBJ2-7	.
CASSPTGTEGFVNEQFF	TGTGCCAGCAGCCCCACCGGGACAGAAGGCTTCGTTAATGAGCAGTTCTTC	TRBV7-2	TRBD1	TRBJ2-1	.
CASSFSRGWQETQYF	TGCGCCAGCAGCTTCTCACGGGGGTGGCAAGAGACCCAGTACTTC	TRBV5-1	.	TRBJ2-5	.
CASSVLAGVGYEQYF	TGTGCCAGCAGCGTACTAGCGGGAGTAGGTTACGAGCAGTACTTC	TRBV9	TRBD2	TRBJ2-7	.
CASSIGQGKDTQYF	TGTGCCAGCAGCATTGGACAGGGGAAAGATACGCAGTATTTT	TRBV7-2	TRBD1	TRBJ2-3	.
CATSREPGLGTDNEQFF	TGTGCCACCAGCAGAGAACCGGGACTAGGGACTGACAATGAGCAGTTCTTC	TRBV15	TRBD2	TRBJ2-1	many
CASSPYPNEQFF	TGTGCCAGCAGTCCGTATCCGAATGAGCAGTTCTTC	TRBV12-3/TRBV12-4	.	TRBJ2-1	.
CASTTSQGAFGELFF	TGTGCCAGCACAACCTCACAGGGGGCGTTCGGGGAGCTGTTTTTT	TRBV6-5	TRBD1	TRBJ2-2	.
CASSQWPLAGEFTDTQYF	TGTGCCAGCAGCCAATGGCCACTAGCGGGAGAGTTCACAGATACGCAGTATTTT	TRBV4-2	TRBD2	TRBJ2-3	.
CASSSGNTEAFF	TGTGCCAGCAGTTCCGGGAACACTGAAGCTTTCTTT	TRBV6-2/TRBV6-3	.	TRBJ1-1	few
CSASEVGQGASYEQYF	TGCAGTGCTAGCGAAGTGGGACAGGGGGCTTCCTACGAGCAGTACTTC	TRBV20-1	TRBD1	TRBJ2-7	many
CASSRAAGRLTDTQYF	TGTGCCAGCTCACGAGCTGCGGGACGGCTCACAGATACGCAGTATTTT	TRBV12-3/TRBV12-4	.	TRBJ2-3	once
CASSPGTSGSVVVQYF	TGTGCCAGCAGCCCAGGGACTAGCGGGAGCGTGGTAGTGCAGTACTTC	TRBV4-2	TRBD2	TRBJ2-7	few
CSATDTLTGKNIQYF	TGCAGTGCTACCGACACCTTGACAGGGAAAAACATTCAGTACTTC	TRBV20-1	TRBD1	TRBJ2-4	few
CAISERGNGEQYF	TGTGCCATCAGTGAAAGGGGAAATGGCGAGCAGTACTTC	TRBV10-3	.	TRBJ2-7	.
CATSRDVQVKLGGYTF	TGTGCCACCAGCAGAGATGTACAGGTCAAGCTGGGGGGCTACACCTTC	TRBV15	.	TRBJ1-2	many
CASSGPGTGGGLEEKLFF	TGTGCCAGCAGTGGGCCCGGGACAGGGGGCGGCCTGGAAGAAAAACTGTTTTTT	TRBV6-1	TRBD1	TRBJ1-4	few
CASSFGDRGRSGNQPQHF	TGTGCCAGCAGTTTCGGGGACAGGGGGCGTTCGGGCAATCAGCCCCAGCATTTT	TRBV12-3/TRBV12-4	TRBD1	TRBJ1-5	.
CSVGSGTAGTGELFF	TGCAGCGTTGGATCCGGGACTGCTGGCACCGGGGAGCTGTTTTTT	TRBV29-1	.	TRBJ2-2	few
CASSLVPGQGYEQYF	TGTGCCAGCAGTTTAGTCCCGGGACAGGGGTACGAGCAGTACTTC	TRBV12-3/TRBV12-4	TRBD1	TRBJ2-7	few
CASSPLAGGLTDTQYF	TGTGCCAGCAGTCCTCTAGCGGGAGGCCTCACAGATACGCAGTATTTT	TRBV28	TRBD2	TRBJ2-3	.
CAISESNRGQGQPQHF	TGTGCCATCAGTGAGTCTAACAGGGGGCAGGGGCAGCCCCAGCATTTT	TRBV10-3	TRBD1	TRBJ1-5	few
CSVLGGRGDTQYF	TGCAGCGTTCTTGGTGGGAGAGGTGATACGCAGTATTTT	TRBV29-1	.	TRBJ2-3	.
CASSLQGGYSYTF	TGTGCCAGCAGCCTTCAGGGCGGCTATAGCTACACCTTC	TRBV6-5	.	TRBJ1-2	.
CSAITSGRAPQETQYF	TGCAGTGCCATAACTAGCGGGAGGGCACCACAAGAGACCCAGTACTTC	TRBV20-1	TRBD2	TRBJ2-5	few
CASSQGAASFLNEQFF	TGTGCCAGCAGCCAAGGAGCGGCCTCATTTCTCAATGAGCAGTTCTTC	TRBV14	.	TRBJ2-1	few
CASRIQETNYGYTF	TGTGCCAGCAGGATACAGGAAACTAACTATGGCTACACCTTC	TRBV7-2	.	TRBJ1-2	few
CASSYSRDLPDYGYTF	TGTGCCAGCAGTTACTCCCGGGACCTACCTGACTATGGCTACACCTTC	TRBV27	.	TRBJ1-2	once
CASHGGASAKNIQCF	TGTGCCAGCCATGGAGGGGCTAGCGCCAAAAACATTCAGTGCTTC	TRBV28	.	TRBJ2-4	.
CASSAGQPETQYF	TGTGCCAGCAGCGCGGGACAGCCAGAGACCCAGTACTTC	TRBV7-9	.	TRBJ2-5	.
CASSVAGVTGLSYNEQFF	TGTGCCAGCAGCGTAGCGGGCGTTACAGGGCTCTCCTACAATGAGCAGTTCTTC	TRBV9	.	TRBJ2-1	.
CASRDRPNEKLFF	TGTGCCAGCAGGGACAGGCCAAATGAAAAACTGTTTTTT	TRBV25-1	TRBD1	TRBJ1-4	.
CASSLELAGAGGKEQYF	TGCGCCAGCAGCTTGGAGTTAGCGGGAGCTGGGGGGAAGGAGCAGTACTTC	TRBV5-1	TRBD2	TRBJ2-7	few
CSARDGGAGYEQYF	TGCAGTGCTAGAGATGGCGGGGCTGGCTACGAGCAGTACTTC	TRBV20-1	.	TRBJ2-7	.
CASSQAPANEQYF	TGTGCCAGCAGCCAAGCCCCGGCTAATGAGCAGTACTTC	TRBV4-2	.	TRBJ2-7	.
CASSRGGEPQYF	TGTGCCAGCAGCCGGGGCGGAGAGCCCCAGTACTTC	TRBV7-9	.	TRBJ2-5	.
CASTKLAGTSSYNEQFF	TGTGCCAGCACCAAACTAGCGGGGACAAGCTCCTACAATGAGCAGTTCTTC	TRBV11-2	TRBD2	TRBJ2-1	.
CASRIGTYPGEQFF	TGTGCCAGCAGAATCGGGACGTATCCGGGTGAGCAGTTCTTC	TRBV6-1	.	TRBJ2-1	once
CALSERKGQGASGYTF	TGTGCCCTCAGTGAGAGGAAGGGACAGGGGGCGTCTGGCTACACCTTC	TRBV10-3	TRBD1	TRBJ1-2	.
CATHHSGQGGNIQYF	TGTGCCACCCACCACTCCGGGCAGGGGGGAAACATTCAGTACTTC	TRBV28	.	TRBJ2-4	.
CASSQEYGTGRGYEQYF	TGTGCCAGCAGCCAAGAATACGGGACAGGGAGGGGCTACGAGCAGTACTTC	TRBV4-2	TRBD1	TRBJ2-7	.
CASSLPSVYEQFF	TGTGCCAGCAGCCTCCCTAGCGTCTATGAGCAGTTCTTC	TRBV7-2	.	TRBJ2-1	few
CASTVSGGPYEQYF	TGCGCCAGCACCGTAAGCGGGGGCCCCTACGAGCAGTACTTC	TRBV5-1	TRBD2	TRBJ2-7	few
CASSVDRQGAFTF	TGTGCCAGCAGCGTGGACCGACAGGGGGCGTTCACCTTC	TRBV7-2	TRBD1	TRBJ1-2	.
CASSYNQETGELFF	TGCGCCAGCAGCTACAACCAAGAAACCGGGGAGCTGTTTTTT	TRBV5-1	.	TRBJ2-2	few
CASSVSGRNTGELFF	TGCGCCAGCAGCGTTAGCGGGAGGAACACCGGGGAGCTGTTTTTT	TRBV5-1	TRBD2	TRBJ2-2	few
CASSLPTSGSRSEQFF	TGTGCCAGCAGTTTACCCACTAGCGGGAGTCGCAGTGAGCAGTTCTTC	TRBV28	TRBD2	TRBJ2-1	few
CSARDGGFGSYNEQFF	TGCAGTGCTAGAGATGGGGGGTTCGGGTCCTACAATGAGCAGTTCTTC	TRBV20-1	.	TRBJ2-1	.
CSAPKGANTEAFF	TGCAGTGCTCCCAAGGGAGCGAACACTGAAGCTTTCTTT	TRBV20-1	.	TRBJ1-1	once
CASRSGRVSDEQYF	TGTGCCAGCCGTAGCGGGAGGGTCTCCGACGAGCAGTACTTC	TRBV6-5	TRBD2	TRBJ2-7	once
CASSLESAASYEQYF	TGCGCCAGCAGCTTGGAAAGTGCAGCATCATACGAGCAGTACTTC	TRBV5-1	.	TRBJ2-7	.
CASSLERVGPDAQYF	TGTGCCAGCAGTTTAGAGCGGGTGGGCCCAGATGCGCAGTATTTT	TRBV12-3/TRBV12-4	.	TRBJ2-3	.
CASRIRTGENREQYF	TGTGCCAGCAGGATAAGGACAGGGGAGAACCGCGAGCAGTACTTC	TRBV25-1	TRBD1	TRBJ2-7	.
CASSEEGVDQPQHF	TGTGCCAGCAGTGAGGAGGGGGTGGATCAGCCCCAGCATTTT	TRBV6-1	.	TRBJ1-5	once
CASSPRGGLALSIQYF	TGTGCCAGCAGCCCCCGGGGGGGGCTAGCTTTAAGCATTCAGTACTTC	TRBV7-2	TRBD2	TRBJ2-4	many